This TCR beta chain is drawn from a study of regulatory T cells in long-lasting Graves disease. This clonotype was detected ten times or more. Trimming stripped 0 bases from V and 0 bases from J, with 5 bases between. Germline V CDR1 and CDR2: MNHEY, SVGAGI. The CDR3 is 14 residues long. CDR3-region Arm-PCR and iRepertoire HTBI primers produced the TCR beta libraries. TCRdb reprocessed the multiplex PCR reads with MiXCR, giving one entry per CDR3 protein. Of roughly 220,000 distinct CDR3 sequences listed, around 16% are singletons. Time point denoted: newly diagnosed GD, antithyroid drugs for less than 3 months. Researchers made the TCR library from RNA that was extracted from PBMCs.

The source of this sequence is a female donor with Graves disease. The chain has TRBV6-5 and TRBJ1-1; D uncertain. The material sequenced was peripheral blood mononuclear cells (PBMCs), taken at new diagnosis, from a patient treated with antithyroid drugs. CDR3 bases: TGTGCCAGCAGTTACTCGAATCTGAACACTGAAGCTTTCTTT. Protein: CASSYSNLNTEAFF.